This T cell receptor beta chain was identified during a study of T cell responses to AZD1222 COVID-19 vaccine. The V segment lost 7 bases and the J segment 4 bases; nucleotides outside the gene matches: 17. Per germline, CDR1 SNHLY and CDR2 FYNNEI. The CDR3 sequence is 17 residues long. The protocol was immunoSEQ multiplex PCR, while the TCRdb copy is restricted to in-frame clones and leaves out a portion. The sample records some 150,000 clones, 92% being singletons. This receptor was obtained from an adult who received the AZD1222 COVID-19 vaccine. This specimen was peripheral blood, taken 28 days after the second AZD1222 dose. J is TRBJ2-7 and V is TRBV2, with 9 bases matching TRBD2. The CDR3 region has the DNA TGTGCCAGCAACCAACCTGGCTTAGCGGGGGTCGGATACGAGCAGTACTTC. Translation gives CASNQPGLAGVGYEQYF.